This is a list of T cell receptor beta chains from one sample in a study of early T cells in non-severe SARS-CoV-2 infection. Via MiXCR, TCRdb re-called the 5' RACE reads, giving one row per CDR3 protein. The table includes some 56,000 distinct CDR3 sequences, about 15% detected once. The starting material was whole blood, obtained at baseline. The receptors come from an adult who was a healthcare worker with PCR-confirmed SARS-CoV-2 infection or an uninfected control (not recorded which). CDR3s include the opening cysteine and the closing phenylalanine or tryptophan. The order of the fields is D gene, V gene, clone size, J gene, CDR3 DNA, CDR3 protein. A D gene is named only where the DNA matches it firmly. Part of the rows lack a size; the others show once, few, many or a class for expanded clones.

d_gene: .
v_gene: TRBV6-1
abundance: .
j_gene: TRBJ1-3
CDR3nt: TGTGCCAGCAGTGAGCAGCGGCGGAACACCATATATTTT
CDR3aa: CASSEQRRNTIYF

d_gene: .
v_gene: TRBV20-1
abundance: .
j_gene: TRBJ2-6
CDR3nt: TGCAGTGCTAGAGATAAGGCGTCTGGGGCCAACGTCCTGACTTTC
CDR3aa: CSARDKASGANVLTF

d_gene: .
v_gene: TRBV5-1
abundance: many
j_gene: TRBJ2-3
CDR3nt: TGCGCCAGCAGCTTGGAGGCTCCACGTCTAAACCCAGATACGCAGTATTTT
CDR3aa: CASSLEAPRLNPDTQYF

d_gene: .
v_gene: TRBV5-1
abundance: few
j_gene: TRBJ1-2
CDR3nt: TGCGCCAGCAGCTTGGCGGGCCCTGGTGGGCCCTTGGACTATGGCTACACCTTC
CDR3aa: CASSLAGPGGPLDYGYTF

d_gene: .
v_gene: TRBV10-3
abundance: .
j_gene: TRBJ2-6
CDR3nt: TGTGCCATCCGGGCGGATGGATCTGGGGCCAACGTCCTGACTTTC
CDR3aa: CAIRADGSGANVLTF

d_gene: .
v_gene: TRBV14
abundance: few
j_gene: TRBJ2-7
CDR3nt: TGTGCCAGCAGCCGAGCAATGGGCTACGAGCAGTACTTC
CDR3aa: CASSRAMGYEQYF

d_gene: .
v_gene: TRBV5-1
abundance: .
j_gene: TRBJ2-1
CDR3nt: TGCGCCAGCAGCTTGGGGTGGGGCAATGAGCAGTTCTTC
CDR3aa: CASSLGWGNEQFF

d_gene: .
v_gene: TRBV29-1
abundance: .
j_gene: TRBJ2-5
CDR3nt: TGCAGCGTTTGGGAAAGGGGCGTTGAGACCCAGTACTTC
CDR3aa: CSVWERGVETQYF

d_gene: TRBD1
v_gene: TRBV7-3
abundance: .
j_gene: TRBJ2-5
CDR3nt: TGTGCCAGCAGCCTAACCGGGACAGGGGGCCCTGAGACCCAGTACTTC
CDR3aa: CASSLTGTGGPETQYF

d_gene: .
v_gene: TRBV12-3/TRBV12-4
abundance: .
j_gene: TRBJ2-7
CDR3nt: TGTGCCAGCAGTTCCAGACAGAGCTACGAGCAGTACTTC
CDR3aa: CASSSRQSYEQYF

d_gene: .
v_gene: TRBV29-1
abundance: few
j_gene: TRBJ2-7
CDR3nt: TGCAGCGTCAAGACTAGGGACTACGAGCAGTACTTC
CDR3aa: CSVKTRDYEQYF

d_gene: TRBD2
v_gene: TRBV7-2
abundance: many
j_gene: TRBJ2-7
CDR3nt: TGTGCCAGCAGCTTAGAGCGGGAGGACGAGCAGTACTTC
CDR3aa: CASSLEREDEQYF

d_gene: TRBD2
v_gene: TRBV11-2
abundance: few
j_gene: TRBJ2-7
CDR3nt: TGTGCCAGCAGCTACTTTAGCGGGAGGGTCTACGAGCAGTACTTC
CDR3aa: CASSYFSGRVYEQYF

d_gene: .
v_gene: TRBV5-1
abundance: few
j_gene: TRBJ2-3
CDR3nt: TGCGCCAGCAGCTTGGCTCTGACTTACACAGATACGCAGTATTTT
CDR3aa: CASSLALTYTDTQYF

d_gene: .
v_gene: TRBV7-3
abundance: .
j_gene: TRBJ2-3
CDR3nt: TGTGCCAGCAGCTTACCGGGTGCCACAGATACGCAGTATTTT
CDR3aa: CASSLPGATDTQYF

d_gene: TRBD1
v_gene: TRBV27
abundance: .
j_gene: TRBJ1-3
CDR3nt: TGTGCCAGCAGTTCCACAGGGGTGACTGGAAACACCATATATTTT
CDR3aa: CASSSTGVTGNTIYF

d_gene: .
v_gene: TRBV7-3
abundance: many
j_gene: TRBJ2-7
CDR3nt: TGTGCCAGCAGCTACACCGGGTCCTACGAGCAGTACTTC
CDR3aa: CASSYTGSYEQYF

d_gene: .
v_gene: TRBV28
abundance: few
j_gene: TRBJ2-7
CDR3nt: TGTGCCAGATTGGGGGGACTGATTCCCTACGAGCAGTACTTC
CDR3aa: CARLGGLIPYEQYF

d_gene: .
v_gene: TRBV29-1
abundance: medium-sized
j_gene: TRBJ2-1
CDR3nt: TGCAGCGTTGATTTAGAGGCAAATGAGCAGTTCTTC
CDR3aa: CSVDLEANEQFF

d_gene: TRBD1
v_gene: TRBV14
abundance: .
j_gene: TRBJ2-6
CDR3nt: TGTGCCAGCAGCCCTACCGGGACAGGATTCTCTGGGGCCAACGTCCTGACTTTC
CDR3aa: CASSPTGTGFSGANVLTF

d_gene: .
v_gene: TRBV6-6
abundance: few
j_gene: TRBJ2-5
CDR3nt: TGTGCCAGCAGTTACTCCGGCGGGGAGACCCAGTACTTC
CDR3aa: CASSYSGGETQYF

d_gene: TRBD1
v_gene: TRBV19
abundance: few
j_gene: TRBJ1-2
CDR3nt: TGTGCCAGTAGCCTAATGACAGGGGGGGACTATGGCTACACCTTC
CDR3aa: CASSLMTGGDYGYTF

d_gene: TRBD1
v_gene: TRBV2
abundance: .
j_gene: TRBJ1-4
CDR3nt: TGTGCCAGCAAAATCGGGACAGGAGAAGAAAAACTGTTTTTT
CDR3aa: CASKIGTGEEKLFF

d_gene: .
v_gene: TRBV30
abundance: few
j_gene: TRBJ2-3
CDR3nt: TGTGCCTGGACCCAGCGGGGCACAGATACGCAGTATTTT
CDR3aa: CAWTQRGTDTQYF

d_gene: .
v_gene: TRBV28
abundance: few
j_gene: TRBJ2-1
CDR3nt: TGTGCCAGCAGTTTAATAGTCAACTACAATGAGCAGTTCTTC
CDR3aa: CASSLIVNYNEQFF

d_gene: .
v_gene: TRBV29-1
abundance: many
j_gene: TRBJ1-3
CDR3nt: TGCAGCGTTGTGGGATTCGGGGGGCAAGAAAACACCATATATTTT
CDR3aa: CSVVGFGGQENTIYF

d_gene: TRBD2
v_gene: TRBV5-1
abundance: many
j_gene: TRBJ2-3
CDR3nt: TGCGCCAGCAGCTTTGGAGCGGGAGGGTACACAGATACGCAGTATTTT
CDR3aa: CASSFGAGGYTDTQYF

d_gene: TRBD1
v_gene: TRBV5-5
abundance: .
j_gene: TRBJ1-1
CDR3nt: TGTGCCAGCAGCTTGGCAACAGGGGGATACACTGAAGCTTTCTTT
CDR3aa: CASSLATGGYTEAFF

d_gene: TRBD1
v_gene: TRBV11-2
abundance: .
j_gene: TRBJ2-1
CDR3nt: TGTGCCAGCAGCACAACAGGGGGCGCATGGAATGAGCAGTTCTTC
CDR3aa: CASSTTGGAWNEQFF

d_gene: .
v_gene: TRBV5-1
abundance: .
j_gene: TRBJ2-7
CDR3nt: TGCGCCAGCAGCTTGGCCGAGGGAGGAAGGGAGCAGTACTTC
CDR3aa: CASSLAEGGREQYF

d_gene: TRBD1
v_gene: TRBV10-3
abundance: .
j_gene: TRBJ1-1
CDR3nt: TGTGCCACTACGACAGGGGAAAACACTGAAGCTTTCTTT
CDR3aa: CATTTGENTEAFF

d_gene: .
v_gene: TRBV12-3/TRBV12-4
abundance: many
j_gene: TRBJ1-1
CDR3nt: TGTGCCAGCAGTCAAAGAGGAGTACTCATAGAAGCTTTCTTT
CDR3aa: CASSQRGVLIEAFF

d_gene: .
v_gene: TRBV14
abundance: few
j_gene: TRBJ1-6
CDR3nt: TGTGCCAGCAGCCCAGCCGGGGCTAGTTCACCCCTCCACTTT
CDR3aa: CASSPAGASSPLHF

d_gene: .
v_gene: TRBV6-1
abundance: few
j_gene: TRBJ2-1
CDR3nt: TGTGCCAGCAGCAATGGACTGAGCTCCTACAATGAGCAGTTCTTC
CDR3aa: CASSNGLSSYNEQFF

d_gene: TRBD2
v_gene: TRBV20-1
abundance: few
j_gene: TRBJ2-3
CDR3nt: TGCAGTGCATGGACTAGCGGGTATTCAGATACGCAGTATTTT
CDR3aa: CSAWTSGYSDTQYF

d_gene: TRBD1
v_gene: TRBV4-2
abundance: few
j_gene: TRBJ1-1
CDR3nt: TGTGCCAGCACCCCCAGCGCACAGGGGGACCGGGGTGAAGCTTTCTTT
CDR3aa: CASTPSAQGDRGEAFF

d_gene: TRBD1
v_gene: TRBV11-1
abundance: .
j_gene: TRBJ2-7
CDR3nt: TGTGCCAGCAGCCCGGGACAGTCCTACGAGCAGTACTTC
CDR3aa: CASSPGQSYEQYF

d_gene: .
v_gene: TRBV21-1
abundance: few
j_gene: TRBJ2-1
CDR3nt: TGTGCCAGCAGCTCGAGGGGCTCCTACAATGAGCAGTTCTTC
CDR3aa: CASSSRGSYNEQFF

d_gene: .
v_gene: TRBV10-3
abundance: .
j_gene: TRBJ2-7
CDR3nt: TGTGCCATCAGCACCCAGCCTCAGGGAACCTCGTACTTC
CDR3aa: CAISTQPQGTSYF

d_gene: TRBD2
v_gene: TRBV5-1
abundance: .
j_gene: TRBJ2-1
CDR3nt: TGCGCCAGCAGCTCATCGAAGCGGGAGTTCAGTGAGCAGTTCTTC
CDR3aa: CASSSSKREFSEQFF

d_gene: TRBD2
v_gene: TRBV11-2
abundance: few
j_gene: TRBJ2-7
CDR3nt: TGTGCCAGCAGCGGGAAAGCGGGGGGGACCACCTACGAGCAGTACTTC
CDR3aa: CASSGKAGGTTYEQYF

d_gene: .
v_gene: TRBV7-8
abundance: .
j_gene: TRBJ2-7
CDR3nt: TGTGCCAGCAGCTTAACTAGGTCTACCTACGAGCAGTACTTC
CDR3aa: CASSLTRSTYEQYF

d_gene: .
v_gene: TRBV11-3
abundance: few
j_gene: TRBJ2-1
CDR3nt: TGTGCCAGCAGCTTAAGCCACAGCTCCTACAATGAGCAGTTCTTC
CDR3aa: CASSLSHSSYNEQFF

d_gene: .
v_gene: TRBV5-5
abundance: many
j_gene: TRBJ2-7
CDR3nt: TGTGCCAGCAGCTTTATAGTGGTATCAGACGAGCAGTACTTC
CDR3aa: CASSFIVVSDEQYF

d_gene: .
v_gene: TRBV4-1
abundance: .
j_gene: TRBJ2-7
CDR3nt: TGCGCCAGCAGCCAATACGGAGGGGGCCCTTACGAGCAGTACTTC
CDR3aa: CASSQYGGGPYEQYF

d_gene: .
v_gene: TRBV4-2
abundance: few
j_gene: TRBJ1-5
CDR3nt: TGTGCCAGCAGCCACGGGACCTCAGAAAATCAGCCCCAGCATTTT
CDR3aa: CASSHGTSENQPQHF

d_gene: .
v_gene: TRBV7-3
abundance: few
j_gene: TRBJ2-3
CDR3nt: TGTGCCAGCAGCCGCGCGGGGTCCCCAGATACGCAGTATTTT
CDR3aa: CASSRAGSPDTQYF

d_gene: TRBD1
v_gene: TRBV5-4
abundance: few
j_gene: TRBJ2-7
CDR3nt: TGTGCCAGCAGCAGGACAGGGGACGTGGTTTACGAGCAGTACTTC
CDR3aa: CASSRTGDVVYEQYF